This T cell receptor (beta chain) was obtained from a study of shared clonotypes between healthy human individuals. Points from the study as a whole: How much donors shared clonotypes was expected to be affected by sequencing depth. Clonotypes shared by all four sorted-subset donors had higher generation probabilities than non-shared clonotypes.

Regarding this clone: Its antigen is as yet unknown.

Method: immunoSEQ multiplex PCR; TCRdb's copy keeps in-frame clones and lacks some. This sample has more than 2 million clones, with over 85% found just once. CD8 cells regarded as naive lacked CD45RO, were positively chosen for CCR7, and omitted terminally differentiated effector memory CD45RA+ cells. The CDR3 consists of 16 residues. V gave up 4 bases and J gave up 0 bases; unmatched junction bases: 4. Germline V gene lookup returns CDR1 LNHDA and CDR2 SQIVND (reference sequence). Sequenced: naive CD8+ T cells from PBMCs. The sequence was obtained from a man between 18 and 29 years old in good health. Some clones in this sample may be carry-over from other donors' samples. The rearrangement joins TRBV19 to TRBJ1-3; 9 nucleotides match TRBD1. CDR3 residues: CASSTGTGSSGNTIYF. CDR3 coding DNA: TGTGCCAGTAGTACGGGGACAGGGTCCTCTGGAAACACCATATATTTT.